The rows below give T cell receptor beta chains drawn from one sample of a study of regulatory T cells in long-lasting Graves disease. MiXCR was run by TCRdb on the multiplex PCR reads, yielding one entry per CDR3 protein. The table has roughly 400,000 distinct CDR3 sequences, roughly 20% seen once; the top ten hold 20% to 25%. The material was peripheral blood mononuclear cells (PBMCs), obtained when the disease was refractory, from a patient treated with antithyroid drugs. These receptors originate from a female donor with Graves disease. Both conserved end residues are part of each CDR3. Fields, in order: D gene, V gene, clone size, J gene, CDR3 DNA, CDR3 protein. D genes are given only for firm matches. A clone size is listed for some rows: how often the clone was seen (once, few, many), or a class if it is expanded.

-	TRBV7-7	-	TRBJ2-5	TGTGCTAGCAGCTTAGAAGGCGCGGGGTCAGGCCAAGAGACCCAGTACTTC	CASSLEGAGSGQETQYF
-	TRBV20-1	-	TRBJ2-2	TGCAGTGCTAACAGGATGAACACCGGGGAGCTGTTTTTT	CSANRMNTGELFF
-	TRBV19	-	TRBJ2-3	TGTGCCAGTAGTATGGGCACGTACACAGATACGCAGTATTTT	CASSMGTYTDTQYF
TRBD2	TRBV7-2	few	TRBJ2-7	TGTGCCAGCAGCTTAGTCGGACTAGCGGGAGGGCCGGGCTCCTACGAGCAGTACTTC	CASSLVGLAGGPGSYEQYF
-	TRBV6-1	few	TRBJ2-2	TGTGCCAGCAGACTTTTTGGGGGCGCGGCCGGGGAGCTGTTTTTT	CASRLFGGAAGELFF
-	TRBV7-2	-	TRBJ1-1	TGTGCCAGCAGCTTAGCGAGGGCATCTGGGATTTTGAACACTGAAGCTTTCTTT	CASSLARASGILNTEAFF
-	TRBV6-5	-	TRBJ2-7	TGTGCCAGCAGTTACTCGATAGGGCAGGGTGTTAAGCAGTACTTC	CASSYSIGQGVKQYF
-	TRBV7-2	few	TRBJ2-7	TGTGCCAGCAGCTTATTTATTAGCCGCGAGCAGTACTTC	CASSLFISREQYF
-	TRBV27	many	TRBJ2-7	TGTGCCAGCAGTTTAATACAGGACAGCTACGAGCAGTACTTC	CASSLIQDSYEQYF
TRBD2	TRBV7-9	-	TRBJ2-3	TGTGCCAGCAGCCAAGAAGTCCTTATAGCGGGAGAAGGGCCCGATACGCAGTATTTT	CASSQEVLIAGEGPDTQYF
-	TRBV20-1	many	TRBJ2-5	TGCAGTGCTAGTCCCGGGATGGAGACCCAGTACTTC	CSASPGMETQYF
TRBD2	TRBV28	many	TRBJ2-7	TGTGCCAGCAGACGCAGACTAGCGGGAGACAACGAGCAGTACTTC	CASRRRLAGDNEQYF
TRBD2	TRBV28	many	TRBJ2-5	TGTGCCAGCAGTCCGGTAGCGGGAGGGGAGACCCAGTACTTC	CASSPVAGGETQYF
-	TRBV6-2/TRBV6-3	-	TRBJ2-3	TGTGCCACCGGGCAGGGGTATTCAGATACGCAGTATTTT	CATGQGYSDTQYF
-	TRBV11-2	many	TRBJ2-7	TGTGCCAGCAGCTTCACAGGGAATGAGCAGTACTTC	CASSFTGNEQYF
-	TRBV2	few	TRBJ1-1	TGTGCCAGCAGTGAGAACAGGCTAAACACTGAAGCTTTCTTT	CASSENRLNTEAFF
-	TRBV20-1	-	TRBJ1-5	TGCAGTGCCCACACCGGACAGAATAATCAGCCCCAGCATTTT	CSAHTGQNNQPQHF
-	TRBV5-1	-	TRBJ1-1	TGCGCCAGCAGCTTTAATACGAACACTGAAGCTTTCTTT	CASSFNTNTEAFF
-	TRBV29-1	-	TRBJ2-7	TGCAGCGTTCAACTCGGCGAGCAGTACTTC	CSVQLGEQYF
TRBD1	TRBV25-1	-	TRBJ1-3	TGTGCCAGCAGTGAGGGGACAGGGTGGTACTCTGGAAACACCATATATTTT	CASSEGTGWYSGNTIYF
TRBD1	TRBV6-1	-	TRBJ2-2	TGTGCCAGCAGCACGGACAGGCGGAACACCGGGGAGCTGTTTTTT	CASSTDRRNTGELFF
-	TRBV30	-	TRBJ1-5	TGTGCCTGGAGTGGGGGACACAATCAGCCCCAGCATTTT	CAWSGGHNQPQHF
-	TRBV28	few	TRBJ1-5	TGTGCCAGCAGTTCCGTGGGGAGAGATAGCAATCAGCCCCAGCATTTT	CASSSVGRDSNQPQHF
-	TRBV12-3/TRBV12-4	many	TRBJ1-1	TGTGCCAGCAGTCGGAGGAGCTTGAACACTGAAGCTTTCTTT	CASSRRSLNTEAFF
-	TRBV6-2/TRBV6-3	few	TRBJ2-7	TGTGCCAGCAGTTACTCCGGACTTAACCAGGGATACGAGCAGTACTTC	CASSYSGLNQGYEQYF
TRBD2	TRBV18	-	TRBJ2-1	TGTGCCAGCTCACCATCTCTAGCGGGAGCGGGAAATGAGCAGTTCTTC	CASSPSLAGAGNEQFF
-	TRBV6-5	-	TRBJ2-2	TGTGCCAGCAGTTACAGGGCTGAGGAGCTGTTTTTT	CASSYRAEELFF
-	TRBV9	-	TRBJ1-2	TGTGCCAGCAGCGTGGAAGGAGGGCCGAACTATGGCTACACCTTC	CASSVEGGPNYGYTF
-	TRBV5-1	few	TRBJ2-7	TGCGCCAGCAGCTTGGACAGGGAGGTCTACGAGCAGTACTTC	CASSLDREVYEQYF
-	TRBV12-3/TRBV12-4	many	TRBJ2-7	TGTGCCAGCAGGGGAACAGGGTCGCAGTACTTC	CASRGTGSQYF
-	TRBV6-1	-	TRBJ2-1	TGTGCCAGCAGTCAGGGACTCGCCCACTCCTACAATGAGCAGTTCTTC	CASSQGLAHSYNEQFF
-	TRBV2	many	TRBJ2-7	TGTGCCAGCAGTGAAGCCTTCAACTCCTACGAGCAGTACTTC	CASSEAFNSYEQYF
TRBD1	TRBV10-3	few	TRBJ2-2	TGTGCCATCAGCACGGACAGGTCGAACACCGGGGAGCTGTTTTTT	CAISTDRSNTGELFF
-	TRBV7-2	many	TRBJ2-7	TGTGCCAGCAGCCATAGCTCCATCTACGAGCAGTACTTC	CASSHSSIYEQYF
-	TRBV7-9	-	TRBJ1-1	TGTGCCAGCAGCCCTCCGGGGGAGAACACTGAAGCTTTCTTT	CASSPPGENTEAFF
-	TRBV2	-	TRBJ2-1	TGTGCCAGCAGGGCCAGGGAAATCTACAATGAGCAGTTCTTC	CASRAREIYNEQFF
TRBD1	TRBV3-1	few	TRBJ1-2	TGTGCCAGCAGACGGACAGGGGGAGACTATGGCTACACCTTC	CASRRTGGDYGYTF
-	TRBV4-3	few	TRBJ2-7	TGCGCCAGCAGCCAAGATCCCGACAGTTTATACGAGCAGTACTTC	CASSQDPDSLYEQYF
-	TRBV11-1	many	TRBJ1-1	TGTGCCAGCAGCCCGCGGGGGGGGAGGAACACTGAAGCTTTCTTT	CASSPRGGRNTEAFF
TRBD1	TRBV7-2	-	TRBJ1-1	TGTGCCAGCAGCTTACCCCCGGACAGGACCACTGAAGCTTTCTTT	CASSLPPDRTTEAFF
TRBD1	TRBV11-2	many	TRBJ2-5	TGTGCCAGCAGCACCCGGGACAGGGGGCGGGGGACCCAGTACTTC	CASSTRDRGRGTQYF
-	TRBV11-2	few	TRBJ2-2	TGTGCCAGCAGCTTAGGCCGGGACACCGTAGGAACCGGGGAGCTGTTTTTT	CASSLGRDTVGTGELFF
TRBD1	TRBV19	few	TRBJ2-7	TGTGCCAGTAGTATTGGGACAGGACCCTACGAGCAGTACTTC	CASSIGTGPYEQYF
TRBD2	TRBV27	many	TRBJ2-2	TGTGCCAGCAGTTCCTCCCGGGGAGCGGGAGAAGTAAAGCTGTTTTTT	CASSSSRGAGEVKLFF
TRBD1	TRBV20-1	-	TRBJ2-3	TGCAGTGCTAGAGACTGGGACAGGGTGGAGGATACGCAGTATTTT	CSARDWDRVEDTQYF
TRBD1	TRBV11-2	-	TRBJ2-7	TGTGCCAGCAGCTTAGGGCGACAGGGCGAGATTTCCTACGAGCAGTACTTC	CASSLGRQGEISYEQYF
-	TRBV3-1	many	TRBJ2-5	TGTGCCAGCAGCCAAAGTGGGAACAGGGTATCAGAGACCCAGTACTTC	CASSQSGNRVSETQYF
-	TRBV3-1	-	TRBJ1-5	TGTGCCAGCAGCCAAGAACAGGGCAATCAGCCCCAGCATTTT	CASSQEQGNQPQHF
-	TRBV27	many	TRBJ2-7	TGTGCCAGCAGCCCCCGCCAAGAGGGGTACGAGCAGTACTTC	CASSPRQEGYEQYF
-	TRBV7-2	few	TRBJ1-6	TGTGCCAGCAGCCCAAAGGGGAATTCACCCCTCCACTTT	CASSPKGNSPLHF
-	TRBV28	many	TRBJ2-7	TGTGCCAGCAGTTTCGAATTGGGCGGGACAAATGTCTACGAGCAGTACTTC	CASSFELGGTNVYEQYF
TRBD1	TRBV27	few	TRBJ2-7	TGTGCCAGCATAGGGACAGTAAGGTACTTC	CASIGTVRYF
TRBD1	TRBV7-3	-	TRBJ1-3	TGTGCCAGCAGCCGGACAGGGGATCGCTCTGGAAACACCATATATTTT	CASSRTGDRSGNTIYF
TRBD1	TRBV28	-	TRBJ1-2	TGTGCCAGCAGAGTAGACGGGACAGGGGGCGAAGGCTACACCTTC	CASRVDGTGGEGYTF
TRBD1	TRBV13	few	TRBJ2-7	TGTGCCAGCAGCAACCGGGACAGCCACTACGAGCAGTACTTC	CASSNRDSHYEQYF
-	TRBV11-2	-	TRBJ2-5	TGTGCCAGCAGCTTATTCACCCAAGAGACCCAGCACTTC	CASSLFTQETQHF
TRBD2	TRBV7-8	-	TRBJ2-1	TGTGCCAGCAGCCAAACCTCAAACCTACTAGCGGGAGTAGGGAATGAGCAGTTCTTC	CASSQTSNLLAGVGNEQFF